This T cell receptor (beta chain) was retrieved from a study of blood T cell repertoires in COVID-19. Original processing notes: Reference gene primer amplification yielded estimated nucleated cell counts. TCRdb's table, derived via immunoSEQ multiplex PCR, lists solely in-frame clones and lacks some. The V and J calls and clone size come from that table; D and trimming were worked out from the DNA. The sample includes 150,000 or so clones, roughly 81% seen only once; the top ten take approximately 9%. The CDR3 consists of 13 residues. The J segment lost 8 bases and the V segment lost 5 bases, leaving 5 bases of the junction unmatched. Germline CDR1 and CDR2: SEHNR and FQNEAQ (reference sequence). This clone occurred a few times.

This chain connects TRBV7-9 to TRBJ1-2, with TRBD1 matching over 10 bases. The receptor was derived from a woman in her forties or fifties with active or convalescent COVID-19. Sequencing used peripheral blood. The CDR3 loop reads CASSRGTGVGYTF. The CDR3 nucleotides are TGTGCCAGCAGCCGCGGGACAGGGGTCGGCTACACCTTC.